A selection of T cell receptor beta chains follows, all from one sample in a study of blood T cell repertoires in COVID-19. Clones were read by immunoSEQ multiplex PCR, and TCRdb kept only the in-frame ones, dropping some. The sample shows around 110,000 clones, roughly 90% of them seen only once. Sequencing input: peripheral blood. The receptors shown here come from a man aged 35 to 55 with acute or convalescent COVID-19. CDR3s include the opening cysteine and the closing phenylalanine or tryptophan. D genes are given only for firm matches. Clone size is not always given. Where it is, it says once, few, many or a class for expanded clones.

d_call j_call v_call clone_size cdr3_nt cdr3_aa
NA TRBJ1-2 TRBV12-5 NA TGTGCTAGTGGTTTGCTCTTCGGGGTGGGTTTTGGCTACACCTTC CASGLLFGVGFGYTF
TRBD1 TRBJ2-2 TRBV10-2 NA TGCGCCAGCAGGGATGGACAGGGTACGAGCACCGGGGAGCTGTTTTTT CASRDGQGTSTGELFF
NA TRBJ1-5 TRBV27 NA TGTGCCAGCAGTTGGGGCTCTGGTCAGCCCCAGCATTTT CASSWGSGQPQHF
TRBD1 TRBJ1-1 TRBV6-5 NA TGTGCCAGCAGTTACTCGAGGCGGACAGGTGAAGCTTTCTTT CASSYSRRTGEAFF
NA TRBJ2-1 TRBV7-9 NA TGTGCCAGCACCCTCCCGGGGGGCGCCGGCAGGTCCTACAATGAGCAGTTCTTC CASTLPGGAGRSYNEQFF
NA TRBJ1-5 TRBV6-1 NA TGTGCCAGCAGTGATACGGGATCGAGCAATCAGCCCCAGCATTTT CASSDTGSSNQPQHF
NA TRBJ1-5 TRBV3-1/TRBV3-2 NA TGTGCCAGCAGCTCCGAACTATGCTATGGCAATCAGCCCCAGCATTTT CASSSELCYGNQPQHF
TRBD1 TRBJ1-6 TRBV19 NA TGTGCCAGTAACGCCGGGACAGGGGGCATTTCACCCCTCCACTTT CASNAGTGGISPLHF
TRBD2 TRBJ2-2 TRBV4-2 NA TGTGCCAGCAGCCAACGCTCGGGAGGGGCGGGTACCGGGGAGCTGTTTTTT CASSQRSGGAGTGELFF
TRBD1 TRBJ1-2 TRBV30 NA TGTGCCTGCATCCGGGACAGGGAGAATTATGGCTACACCTTC CACIRDRENYGYTF
NA TRBJ1-5 TRBV11-2 NA TGTGCCAGCAGCTTTGGCAGCAATCAGCCCCAGCATTTT CASSFGSNQPQHF
TRBD1 TRBJ1-5 TRBV6-5 NA TGTGCCAGCAGTTACGGAGGGGGCAGTCAGCCCCAGCATTTT CASSYGGGSQPQHF
NA TRBJ1-5 TRBV19 once TGTGCCAGTAGTACCCCCCAGCTAGGGGCTAGCAATCAGCCCCAGCATTTT CASSTPQLGASNQPQHF
NA TRBJ2-1 TRBV3-1/TRBV3-2 NA TGTGCCAGCAGCCCACCAGACAATGAGCAGTTCTTC CASSPPDNEQFF
NA TRBJ2-1 TRBV18 NA TGTGCCAGCTCGGGAGGGAACAACAGGGATGAGCAGTTCTTC CASSGGNNRDEQFF
NA TRBJ1-5 TRBV12-5 NA TGTGCTAGTGGTTTAGTCAATGCGAGGGCCAATCAGCCCCAGCATTTT CASGLVNARANQPQHF
TRBD1 TRBJ1-5 TRBV27 once TGTGCCAGCAGGAAGACAGGGGGCGAGGGTCAGCCCCAGCATTTT CASRKTGGEGQPQHF
NA TRBJ1-2 TRBV3-1/TRBV3-2 few TGTGCCAGCAGCCCCGACAGTTACTATGGCTACACCTTC CASSPDSYYGYTF
TRBD1 TRBJ2-7 TRBV6-5 NA TGTGCCAGCAAAGTCCAGGGGGCCTACGAGCAGTACTTC CASKVQGAYEQYF
NA TRBJ2-1 TRBV5-1 NA TGCGCCAGCACCCGGGCGGGTTCCAATGAGCAGTTCTTC CASTRAGSNEQFF
TRBD1 TRBJ2-2 TRBV6-4 NA TGTGCCAGCAGGGGACAGGGGGCCACCGGGGAGCTGTTTTTT CASRGQGATGELFF
NA TRBJ1-1 TRBV30 NA TGTGCCTGGAGCCTCAAGGCGGAGAACACTGAAGCTTTCTTT CAWSLKAENTEAFF
NA TRBJ2-7 TRBV30 few TGTGCCTGGTCCCGGGTTCAAGTCTACGAGCAGTACTTC CAWSRVQVYEQYF